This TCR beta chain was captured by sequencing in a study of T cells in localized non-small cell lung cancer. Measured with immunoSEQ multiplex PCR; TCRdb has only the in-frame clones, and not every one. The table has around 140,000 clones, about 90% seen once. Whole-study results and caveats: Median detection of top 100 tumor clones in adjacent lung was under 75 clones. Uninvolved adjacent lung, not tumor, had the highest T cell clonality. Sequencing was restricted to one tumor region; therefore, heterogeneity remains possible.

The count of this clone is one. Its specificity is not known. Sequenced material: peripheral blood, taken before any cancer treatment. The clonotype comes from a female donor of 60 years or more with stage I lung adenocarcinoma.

The CDR3 DNA follows: TGTGCCAGCAGTCCTCCGGGACAGGGAGGCTATGGCTACACCTTC. Its translation: CASSPPGQGGYGYTF. The rearrangement uses TRBV28 and TRBJ1-2; 9 positions agree with TRBD1. The CDR3 is 15 amino acids. The V gene end was trimmed by 5 bases and the J gene end by 4 bases; junction bases not matched to a gene: 8. CDR1 is MDHEN and CDR2 is SYDVKM in the germline V gene.